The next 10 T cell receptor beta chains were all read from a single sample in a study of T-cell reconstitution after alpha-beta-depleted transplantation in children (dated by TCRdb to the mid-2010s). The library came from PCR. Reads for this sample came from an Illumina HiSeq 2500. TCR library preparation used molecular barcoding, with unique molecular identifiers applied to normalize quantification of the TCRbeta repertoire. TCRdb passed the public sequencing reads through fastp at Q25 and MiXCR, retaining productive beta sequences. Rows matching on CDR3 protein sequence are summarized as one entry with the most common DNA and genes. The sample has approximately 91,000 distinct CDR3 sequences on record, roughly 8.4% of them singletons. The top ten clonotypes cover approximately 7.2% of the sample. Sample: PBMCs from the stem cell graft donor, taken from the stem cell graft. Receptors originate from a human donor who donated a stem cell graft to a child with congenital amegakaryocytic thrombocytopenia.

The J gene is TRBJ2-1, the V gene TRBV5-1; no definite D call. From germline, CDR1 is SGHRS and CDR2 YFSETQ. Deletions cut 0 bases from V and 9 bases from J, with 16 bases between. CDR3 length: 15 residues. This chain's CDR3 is CASSLGASRWGEQFF. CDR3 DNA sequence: TGCGCCAGCAGCTTGGGTGCTAGTCGGTGGGGTGAGCAGTTCTTC.

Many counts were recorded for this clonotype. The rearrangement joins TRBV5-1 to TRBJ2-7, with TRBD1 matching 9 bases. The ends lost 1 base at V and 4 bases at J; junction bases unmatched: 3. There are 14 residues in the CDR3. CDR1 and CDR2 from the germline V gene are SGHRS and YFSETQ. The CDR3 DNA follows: TGCGCCAGCAGCTTGACAGGGGGCAAGTACGAGCAGTACTTC. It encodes CASSLTGGKYEQYF.

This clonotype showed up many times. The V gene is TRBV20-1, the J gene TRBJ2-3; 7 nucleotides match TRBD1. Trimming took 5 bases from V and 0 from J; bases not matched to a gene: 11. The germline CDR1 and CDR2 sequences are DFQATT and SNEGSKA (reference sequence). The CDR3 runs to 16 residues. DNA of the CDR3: TGCAGTGCTTGGGACAGCCAAGACCCTAGCACAGATACGCAGTATTTT. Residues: CSAWDSQDPSTDTQYF.

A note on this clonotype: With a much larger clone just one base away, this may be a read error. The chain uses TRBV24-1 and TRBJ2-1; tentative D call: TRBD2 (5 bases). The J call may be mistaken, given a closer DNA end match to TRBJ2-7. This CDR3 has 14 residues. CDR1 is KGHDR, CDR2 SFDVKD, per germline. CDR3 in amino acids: CATSGVRGDNEQYF. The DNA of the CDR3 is TGTGCCACCAGCGGCGTCCGGGGAGACAATGAGCAGTACTTC.

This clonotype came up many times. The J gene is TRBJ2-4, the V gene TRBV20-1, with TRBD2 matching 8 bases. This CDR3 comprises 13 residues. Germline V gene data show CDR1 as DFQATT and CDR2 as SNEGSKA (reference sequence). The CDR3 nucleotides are TGCAGCGGTCGGGGGACTAGTTGGGACATTCAGTACTTC. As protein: CSGRGTSWDIQYF.

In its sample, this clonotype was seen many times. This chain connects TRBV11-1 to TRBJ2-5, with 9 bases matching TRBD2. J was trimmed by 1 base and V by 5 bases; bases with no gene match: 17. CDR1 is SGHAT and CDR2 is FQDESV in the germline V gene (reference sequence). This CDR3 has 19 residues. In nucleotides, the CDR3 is TGTGCCAGCAGCCTCTCCTTGGGCGGGGGGGCAGTTGTCCAAGAGACCCAGTACTTC. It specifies CASSLSLGGGAVVQETQYF. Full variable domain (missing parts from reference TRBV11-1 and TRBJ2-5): EAEVAQSPRYKITEKSQAVAFWCDPISGHATLYWYRQILGQGPELLVQFQDESVVDDSQLPKDRFSAERLKGVDSTLKIQPAELGDSAMYLCASSLSLGGGAVVQETQYFGPGTRLLVL.

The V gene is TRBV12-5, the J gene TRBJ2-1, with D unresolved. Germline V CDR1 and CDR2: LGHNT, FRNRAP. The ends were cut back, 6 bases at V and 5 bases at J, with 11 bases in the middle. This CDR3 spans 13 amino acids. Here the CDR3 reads CASGPSTNNEQFF. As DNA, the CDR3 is TGTGCTAGTGGCCCATCGACAAACAATGAGCAGTTCTTC.

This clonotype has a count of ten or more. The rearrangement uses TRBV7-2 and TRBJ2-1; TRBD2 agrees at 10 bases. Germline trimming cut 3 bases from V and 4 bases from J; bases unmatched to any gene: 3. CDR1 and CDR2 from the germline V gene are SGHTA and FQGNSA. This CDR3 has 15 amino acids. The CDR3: CASSLRLAGYNEQFF. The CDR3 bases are TGTGCCAGCAGCTTGAGACTAGCGGGTTACAATGAGCAGTTCTTC. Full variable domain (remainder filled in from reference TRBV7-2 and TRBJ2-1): GAGVSQSPSNKVTEKGKDVELRCDPISGHTALYWYRQSLGQGLEFLIYFQGNSAPDKSGLPSDRFSAERTGGSVSTLTIQRTQQEDSAVYLCASSLRLAGYNEQFFGPGTRLTVL.

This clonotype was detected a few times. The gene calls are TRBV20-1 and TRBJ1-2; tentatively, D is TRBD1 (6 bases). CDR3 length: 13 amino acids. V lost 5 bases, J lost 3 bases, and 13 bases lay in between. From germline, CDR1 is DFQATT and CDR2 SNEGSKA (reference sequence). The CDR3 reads CSAGSTGYYGYTF. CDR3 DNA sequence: TGCAGTGCTGGCTCGACAGGCTACTATGGCTACACCTTC.

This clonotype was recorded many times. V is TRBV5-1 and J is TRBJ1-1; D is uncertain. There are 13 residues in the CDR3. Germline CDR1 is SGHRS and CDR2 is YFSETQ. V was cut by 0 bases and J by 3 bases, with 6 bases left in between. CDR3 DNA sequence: TGCGCCAGCAGCTTGGACACCGACACTGAAGCTTTCTTT. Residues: CASSLDTDTEAFF.